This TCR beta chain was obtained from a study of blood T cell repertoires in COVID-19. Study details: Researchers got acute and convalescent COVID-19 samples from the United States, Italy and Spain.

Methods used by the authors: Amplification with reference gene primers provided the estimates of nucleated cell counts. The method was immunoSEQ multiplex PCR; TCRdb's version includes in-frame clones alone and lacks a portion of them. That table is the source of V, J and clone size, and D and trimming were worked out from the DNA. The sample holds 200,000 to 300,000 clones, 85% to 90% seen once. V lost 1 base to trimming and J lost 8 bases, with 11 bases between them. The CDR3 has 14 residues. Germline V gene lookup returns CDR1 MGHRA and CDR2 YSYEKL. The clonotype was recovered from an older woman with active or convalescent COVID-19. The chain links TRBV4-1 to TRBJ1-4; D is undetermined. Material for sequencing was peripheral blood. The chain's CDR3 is CASSQARVLEKLFF. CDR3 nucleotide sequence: TGCGCCAGCAGCCAAGCCCGGGTTCTCGAAAAACTGTTTTTT.